This T cell receptor (beta chain) was retrieved from a study of blood T cell repertoires in COVID-19. This clone has only one observation. Assay: immunoSEQ multiplex PCR; the TCRdb copy retains only in-frame clones and omits some. The data show approximately 86,000 clones, 80% to 90% seen once. V lost 4 bases and J lost 5; bases outside the gene matches: 6. The CDR3 loop spans 15 amino acids. The germline V gene encodes CDR1 MNHEY and CDR2 SVGAGI. The chain joins TRBV6-5 to TRBJ1-5; 9 bases are shared with TRBD1. The receptor comes from a man aged 50-60 years with acute or convalescent COVID-19. Sequenced material: peripheral blood. The CDR3 DNA follows: TGTGCCAGCAGTTCGGGACAGGGCTTTGATCAGCCCCAGCATTTT. This sequence encodes CASSSGQGFDQPQHF.